This TCR beta chain was sequenced during a study of T cell repertoires in cytomegalovirus infection. About the research overall: It was the public TCR beta signatures that indicated both CMV infection and matching HLA type.

In TCRdb, the reads were re-called with MiXCR into one record per CDR3 protein. Among roughly 500,000 distinct CDR3 sequences, about 15% were seen once, and the ten largest hold 20% to 30%. Worth noting for this clonotype: Antigen specificity is unknown.

The germline CDR1 and CDR2 sequences are LNHDA and SQIVND (reference sequence). V was pared by 6 bases and J by 7 bases, with 19 bases between. CDR3 length: 16 residues. Regarding the study as a whole: Ex vivo responses were dominated by HLA-C-restricted CMV-specific TCR beta clonotypes.

The V gene is TRBV19, the J gene TRBJ1-6; weak D call: TRBD1 (5 bases). Sample: CD8+ T cells from PBMCs. The receptor comes from a human donor in good health (CMV status not recorded). Some clones in this sample may be carry-over from other donors' samples. The CDR3 sequence: CASRMGQRGRNSPLHF. CDR3 DNA: TGTGCCAGTAGAATGGGGCAGAGAGGTCGAAATTCACCCCTCCACTTT.